Listed below are T cell receptor beta chains from one sample, sequenced in a study of cytomegalovirus exposure and HLA in healthy donors. Here immunoSEQ multiplex PCR was the method, and the copy in TCRdb shows in-frame clones only, minus some. The table shows tens of thousands of clones, with about 75% occurring only once. Sequenced: PBMCs. These receptors originate from a man aged 60-69 years in good health and CMV-seropositive. The CDR3 runs from the conserved cysteine through the conserved F or W. Each record gives: D gene, J gene, V gene, clone size, CDR3 protein, CDR3 DNA. The D gene is left open where the match is weak. Rows may omit the clone size; those that give it use once, few, many or a size class.

d_call: -
j_call: TRBJ2-1
v_call: TRBV10-3
clone_size: -
cdr3_aa: CAIKMDSSSYNEQFF
cdr3_nt: TGTGCCATCAAAATGGACAGCAGCTCCTACAATGAGCAGTTCTTC

d_call: TRBD2
j_call: TRBJ2-1
v_call: TRBV2
clone_size: -
cdr3_aa: CASSEESGTSGNNEQFF
cdr3_nt: TGTGCCAGCAGTGAAGAATCCGGGACTAGCGGGAACAATGAGCAGTTCTTC

d_call: -
j_call: TRBJ1-3
v_call: TRBV19
clone_size: -
cdr3_aa: CASSIDTRQGRNTIYF
cdr3_nt: TGTGCCAGTAGTATAGATACTCGGCAGGGAAGAAACACCATATATTTT

d_call: -
j_call: TRBJ2-1
v_call: TRBV5-1
clone_size: -
cdr3_aa: CASRYFGDEQFF
cdr3_nt: TGCGCCAGCAGGTATTTCGGTGATGAGCAGTTCTTC

d_call: TRBD1
j_call: TRBJ1-2
v_call: TRBV9
clone_size: once
cdr3_aa: CASSFSTGTGLVNYGYTF
cdr3_nt: TGTGCCAGCAGCTTTAGTACCGGGACAGGGCTAGTTAACTATGGCTACACCTTC

d_call: TRBD1
j_call: TRBJ2-7
v_call: TRBV5-1
clone_size: -
cdr3_aa: CASSLGGTGGNEQYF
cdr3_nt: TGCGCCAGCAGCTTGGGAGGGACAGGGGGGAACGAGCAGTACTTC

d_call: TRBD1
j_call: TRBJ2-1
v_call: TRBV11-3
clone_size: -
cdr3_aa: CASSSRTGEGEQFF
cdr3_nt: TGTGCCAGCAGCTCCCGGACAGGAGAGGGTGAGCAGTTCTTC

d_call: TRBD2
j_call: TRBJ2-1
v_call: TRBV5-1
clone_size: -
cdr3_aa: CASSLGGSVSYNEQFF
cdr3_nt: TGCGCCAGCAGCTTGGGCGGGAGTGTATCCTACAATGAGCAGTTCTTC

d_call: TRBD1
j_call: TRBJ1-2
v_call: TRBV4-1
clone_size: few
cdr3_aa: CASSPGQGRTRLLNYGYTF
cdr3_nt: TGCGCCAGCAGCCCTGGACAGGGGCGAACAAGGTTACTAAACTATGGCTACACCTTC

d_call: TRBD1
j_call: TRBJ1-2
v_call: TRBV5-4
clone_size: -
cdr3_aa: CASSWTGKNGYTF
cdr3_nt: TGTGCCAGCAGCTGGACAGGGAAAAATGGCTACACCTTC

d_call: TRBD2
j_call: TRBJ2-5
v_call: TRBV4-1
clone_size: few
cdr3_aa: CASSQGGSGFTETQYF
cdr3_nt: TGCGCCAGCAGCCAAGGGGGTAGCGGGTTCACAGAGACCCAGTACTTC

d_call: TRBD1
j_call: TRBJ2-3
v_call: TRBV27
clone_size: once
cdr3_aa: CASSQPRLTGADTQYF
cdr3_nt: TGTGCCAGCAGTCAACCTAGATTGACAGGGGCAGATACGCAGTATTTT

d_call: -
j_call: TRBJ2-1
v_call: TRBV28
clone_size: -
cdr3_aa: CASSWSGNEQFF
cdr3_nt: TGTGCCAGCAGTTGGTCAGGGAATGAGCAGTTCTTC

d_call: TRBD1
j_call: TRBJ2-7
v_call: TRBV28
clone_size: few
cdr3_aa: CASSSGQGVSYEQYF
cdr3_nt: TGTGCCAGCAGTTCAGGACAGGGGGTTTCCTACGAGCAGTACTTC

d_call: -
j_call: TRBJ1-1
v_call: TRBV10-3
clone_size: few
cdr3_aa: CAISENTGTAEAFF
cdr3_nt: TGTGCCATCAGTGAGAATACAGGCACGGCTGAAGCTTTCTTT

d_call: TRBD2
j_call: TRBJ2-1
v_call: TRBV27
clone_size: -
cdr3_aa: CASSLLAGEIYNEQFF
cdr3_nt: TGTGCCAGCAGTTTGCTAGCGGGAGAGATATACAATGAGCAGTTCTTC

d_call: -
j_call: TRBJ1-2
v_call: TRBV6-5
clone_size: -
cdr3_aa: CASSYASWGLGGYTF
cdr3_nt: TGTGCCAGCAGTTATGCCAGCTGGGGCTTAGGAGGCTACACCTTC

d_call: -
j_call: TRBJ2-5
v_call: TRBV11-2
clone_size: -
cdr3_aa: CASSPQGQETQYF
cdr3_nt: TGTGCCAGCAGCCCCCAGGGGCAAGAGACCCAGTACTTC

d_call: -
j_call: TRBJ2-3
v_call: TRBV7-9
clone_size: few
cdr3_aa: CASSSYTDTQYF
cdr3_nt: TGTGCCAGCAGCTCGTACACAGATACGCAGTATTTT

d_call: TRBD1
j_call: TRBJ1-4
v_call: TRBV5-6
clone_size: -
cdr3_aa: CASSLTGVSMDEKLFF
cdr3_nt: TGTGCCAGCAGCTTGACAGGGGTGAGCATGGATGAAAAACTGTTTTTT

d_call: TRBD1
j_call: TRBJ1-1
v_call: TRBV30
clone_size: -
cdr3_aa: CAWSVWGAGGTEAFF
cdr3_nt: TGTGCCTGGAGTGTATGGGGCGCAGGGGGAACTGAAGCTTTCTTT

d_call: -
j_call: TRBJ2-1
v_call: TRBV15
clone_size: -
cdr3_aa: CATSPGLVFSSSYNEQFF
cdr3_nt: TGTGCCACCAGCCCAGGGCTAGTTTTCTCGAGCTCCTACAATGAGCAGTTCTTC

d_call: TRBD2
j_call: TRBJ2-1
v_call: TRBV13
clone_size: -
cdr3_aa: CASSLGSASGRAVSGNEQFF
cdr3_nt: TGTGCCAGCAGCTTAGGTTCCGCTAGCGGGAGGGCCGTTTCGGGAAATGAGCAGTTCTTC

d_call: TRBD2
j_call: TRBJ2-1
v_call: TRBV2
clone_size: -
cdr3_aa: CASTSGRRGEQFF
cdr3_nt: TGTGCCAGCACTAGCGGCCGACGGGGAGAGCAGTTCTTC

d_call: TRBD1
j_call: TRBJ2-2
v_call: TRBV5-1
clone_size: -
cdr3_aa: CASSSNPTGRATGELFF
cdr3_nt: TGCGCCAGCAGCTCGAACCCGACAGGGCGTGCCACCGGGGAGCTGTTTTTT

d_call: TRBD1
j_call: TRBJ1-1
v_call: TRBV6-6
clone_size: -
cdr3_aa: CASSSTGGTEAFF
cdr3_nt: TGTGCCAGCAGCTCGACAGGGGGCACTGAAGCTTTCTTT

d_call: -
j_call: TRBJ2-5
v_call: TRBV7-9
clone_size: -
cdr3_aa: CASSPGVPETQYF
cdr3_nt: TGTGCCAGCAGCCCCGGGGTCCCAGAGACCCAGTACTTC

d_call: TRBD2
j_call: TRBJ2-1
v_call: TRBV7-8
clone_size: -
cdr3_aa: CASSFWTSAHNEQFF
cdr3_nt: TGTGCCAGCAGCTTTTGGACTAGCGCCCACAATGAGCAGTTCTTC

d_call: -
j_call: TRBJ2-3
v_call: TRBV7-9
clone_size: -
cdr3_aa: CASSPRPGEDTQYF
cdr3_nt: TGTGCCAGCAGCCCGCGACCGGGGGAAGATACGCAGTATTTT

d_call: -
j_call: TRBJ2-2
v_call: TRBV2
clone_size: -
cdr3_aa: CASRVLPTGELFF
cdr3_nt: TGTGCCAGCAGGGTACTCCCGACCGGGGAGCTGTTTTTT

d_call: -
j_call: TRBJ1-1
v_call: TRBV10-1
clone_size: once
cdr3_aa: CASSESGLSQAFF
cdr3_nt: TGCGCCAGCAGTGAGTCGGGACTATCCCAAGCTTTCTTT

d_call: -
j_call: TRBJ2-3
v_call: TRBV4-1
clone_size: -
cdr3_aa: CASSQDRASRDTQYF
cdr3_nt: TGCGCCAGCAGCCAAGATCGGGCTAGCCGTGATACGCAGTATTTT

d_call: -
j_call: TRBJ1-1
v_call: TRBV13
clone_size: few
cdr3_aa: CASSLGLRGGGTEAFF
cdr3_nt: TGTGCCAGCAGCTTAGGCTTGAGGGGAGGAGGCACTGAAGCTTTCTTT

d_call: -
j_call: TRBJ1-5
v_call: TRBV18
clone_size: once
cdr3_aa: CASSRGTNNNEPQHF
cdr3_nt: TGTGCCAGCTCACGTGGGACAAATAATAATGAGCCCCAGCATTTT

d_call: -
j_call: TRBJ2-7
v_call: TRBV7-8
clone_size: few
cdr3_aa: CASSLGSGSSTREQYF
cdr3_nt: TGTGCCAGCAGCTTAGGTAGCGGATCCTCTACGAGGGAGCAGTACTTC

d_call: TRBD1
j_call: TRBJ1-5
v_call: TRBV30
clone_size: -
cdr3_aa: CAWSKGGTGQPQHF
cdr3_nt: TGTGCCTGGAGTAAGGGAGGGACAGGCCAGCCCCAGCATTTT